This record concerns one T cell receptor (beta chain) sequence. Methods used by the authors: Amplified reference gene primers provided the basis for estimating nucleated cell counts. Clones were read by immunoSEQ multiplex PCR, and TCRdb kept only the in-frame ones, dropping some. V, J and clone size derive from that table, while D and trimming were established from the DNA sequence. The sample carries about 430,000 clones, roughly 90% recorded once. These data come from a study of blood T cell repertoires in COVID-19. The wider study: Specimens from acute and convalescent COVID-19 originated in the United States, Italy and Spain. T cells, B-cell-depleted T cells, or PBMCs provided the cDNA or gDNA that served as material.

From germline, CDR1 is SGHRS and CDR2 YFSETQ. There are 16 residues in the CDR3. V dropped 1 base and J dropped 2; count of bases not matched to a gene: 6. This receptor was obtained from a man aged 18 to 30 with COVID-19, enrolled during active disease. This sequence joins TRBV5-1 and TRBJ2-1, with TRBD2 matching 7 bases. The material sequenced was peripheral blood. The CDR3 reads CASSLSLAATYNEQFF. CDR3 sequence (DNA): TGCGCCAGCAGCTTGAGTCTAGCGGCTACCTACAATGAGCAGTTCTTC.